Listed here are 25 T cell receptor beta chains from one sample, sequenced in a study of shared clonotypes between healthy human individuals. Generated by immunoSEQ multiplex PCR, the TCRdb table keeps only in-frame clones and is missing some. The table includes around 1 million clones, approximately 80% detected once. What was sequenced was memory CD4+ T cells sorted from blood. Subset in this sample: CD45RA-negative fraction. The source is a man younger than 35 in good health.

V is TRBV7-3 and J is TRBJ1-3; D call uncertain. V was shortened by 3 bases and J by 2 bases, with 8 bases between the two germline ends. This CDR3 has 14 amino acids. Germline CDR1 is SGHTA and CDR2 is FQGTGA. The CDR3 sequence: CASSLAGTGNTIYF. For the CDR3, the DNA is TGTGCCAGCAGCTTGGCCGGGACTGGAAACACCATATATTTT.

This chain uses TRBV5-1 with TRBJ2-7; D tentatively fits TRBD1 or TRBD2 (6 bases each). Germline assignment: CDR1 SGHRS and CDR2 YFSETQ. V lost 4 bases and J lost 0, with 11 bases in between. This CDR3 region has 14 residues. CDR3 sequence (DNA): TGCGCCAGCAGCCCGGGGGCCATCTCCTACGAGCAGTACTTC. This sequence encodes CASSPGAISYEQYF.

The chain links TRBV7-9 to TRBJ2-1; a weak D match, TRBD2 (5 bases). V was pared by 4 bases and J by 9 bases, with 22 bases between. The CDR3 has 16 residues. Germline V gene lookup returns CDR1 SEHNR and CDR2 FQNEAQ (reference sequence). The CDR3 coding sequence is TGTGCCAGCAGCTCCGGTTTTCGGGGAGAAGGCCCTGAGCAGTTCTTC. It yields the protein CASSSGFRGEGPEQFF.

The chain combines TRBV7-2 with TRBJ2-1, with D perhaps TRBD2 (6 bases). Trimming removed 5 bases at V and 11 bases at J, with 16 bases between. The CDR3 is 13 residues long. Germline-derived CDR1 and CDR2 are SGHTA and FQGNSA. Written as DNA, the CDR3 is TGTGCCAGCAGCCAGCTGGAGGGGTACAAGCAGTTCTTC. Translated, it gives CASSQLEGYKQFF.

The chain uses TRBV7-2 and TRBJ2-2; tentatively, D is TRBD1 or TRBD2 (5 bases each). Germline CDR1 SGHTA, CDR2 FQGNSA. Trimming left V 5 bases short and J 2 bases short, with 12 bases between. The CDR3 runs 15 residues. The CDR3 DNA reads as TGTGCCAGCAGCATCCAGAGGGGAAACACCGGGGAGCTGTTTTTT. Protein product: CASSIQRGNTGELFF.

The CDR3 protein is CASSQVSGQGSQAFF. In nucleotides, the CDR3 is TGTGCCAGCAGCCAAGTCTCAGGACAGGGCAGCCAGGCTTTCTTT. The chain joins TRBV4-2 to TRBJ1-1; TRBD1 agrees at 8 bases. The CDR3 is 15 amino acids. The germline gives CDR1 LGHNA, CDR2 YNFKEQ. Unmatched junction bases numbered 12, after V lost 1 base and J lost 11 bases.

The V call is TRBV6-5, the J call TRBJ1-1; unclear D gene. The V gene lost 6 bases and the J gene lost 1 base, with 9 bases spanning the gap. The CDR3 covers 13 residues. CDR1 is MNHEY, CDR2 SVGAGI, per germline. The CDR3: CASSRSGNTEAFF. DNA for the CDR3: TGTGCCAGCAGCCGATCGGGGAACACTGAAGCTTTCTTT.

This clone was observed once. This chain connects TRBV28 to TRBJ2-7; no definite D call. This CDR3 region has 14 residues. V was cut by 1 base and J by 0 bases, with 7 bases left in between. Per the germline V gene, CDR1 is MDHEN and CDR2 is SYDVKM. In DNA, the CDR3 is TGTGCCAGCAGTTTATTAGTACACTCCTACGAGCAGTACTTC. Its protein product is CASSLLVHSYEQYF.

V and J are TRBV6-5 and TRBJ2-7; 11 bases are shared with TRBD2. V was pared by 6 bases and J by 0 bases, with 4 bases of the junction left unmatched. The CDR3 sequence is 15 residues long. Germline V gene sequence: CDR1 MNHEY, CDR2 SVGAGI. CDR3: CASSLAGGSSYEQYF. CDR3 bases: TGTGCCAGCAGCTTAGCGGGAGGGAGCTCCTACGAGCAGTACTTC.

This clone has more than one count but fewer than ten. The CDR3 sequence: CASRLDRGGNQPQHF. CDR3 bases: TGTGCCAGCAGGCTGGACAGGGGAGGCAATCAGCCCCAGCATTTT. V and J are TRBV6-1 and TRBJ1-5; 9 bases are a match to TRBD1. Germline assignment: CDR1 MNHNS and CDR2 SASEGT. The CDR3 is made up of 15 amino acids. The junction had 5 bases not matched to a gene; V was cut back by 6 bases and J by 2 bases.

This CDR3 reads CASMRGAQGKLFF. CDR3 in DNA: TGTGCCTCGATGCGAGGGGCGCAGGGGAAACTGTTTTTT. This chain links TRBV30 with TRBJ1-4, with D tentatively TRBD1 (6 bases). V lost 7 bases, J lost 11 bases, and 20 bases lay in between. The V gene's germline CDR1 is GTSNPN and CDR2 SVGIG (reference sequence). This CDR3 contains 13 residues.

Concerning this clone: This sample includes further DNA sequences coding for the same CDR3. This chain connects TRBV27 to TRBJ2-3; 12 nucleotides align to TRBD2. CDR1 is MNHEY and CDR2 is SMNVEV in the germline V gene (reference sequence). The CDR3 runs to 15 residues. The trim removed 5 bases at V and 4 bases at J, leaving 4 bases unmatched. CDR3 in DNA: TGTGCCAGCAGTAAGACTAGCGGGGGAGCAGATACGCAGTATTTT. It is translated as CASSKTSGGADTQYF.

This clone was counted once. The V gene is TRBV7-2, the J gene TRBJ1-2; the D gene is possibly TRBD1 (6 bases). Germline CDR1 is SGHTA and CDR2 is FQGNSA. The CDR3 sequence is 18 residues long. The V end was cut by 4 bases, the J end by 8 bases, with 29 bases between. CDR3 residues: CASSYKISGTSKLWGYTF. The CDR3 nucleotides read TGTGCCAGCAGCTACAAAATCTCCGGGACATCTAAACTATGGGGCTACACCTTC.

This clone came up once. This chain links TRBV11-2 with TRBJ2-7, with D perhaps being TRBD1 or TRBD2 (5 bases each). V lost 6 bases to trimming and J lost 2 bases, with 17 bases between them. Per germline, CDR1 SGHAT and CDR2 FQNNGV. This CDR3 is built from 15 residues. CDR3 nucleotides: TGTGCCAGCAGTTCGGTTCGGGACGGGACCTACGAGCAGTACTTC. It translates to CASSSVRDGTYEQYF.

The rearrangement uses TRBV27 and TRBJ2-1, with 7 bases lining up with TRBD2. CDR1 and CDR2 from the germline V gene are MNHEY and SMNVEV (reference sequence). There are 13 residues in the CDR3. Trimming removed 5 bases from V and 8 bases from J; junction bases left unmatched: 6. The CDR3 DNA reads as TGTGCCAGCAGTCCGGTGGGGGGGTATGAGCAGTTCTTC. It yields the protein CASSPVGGYEQFF.

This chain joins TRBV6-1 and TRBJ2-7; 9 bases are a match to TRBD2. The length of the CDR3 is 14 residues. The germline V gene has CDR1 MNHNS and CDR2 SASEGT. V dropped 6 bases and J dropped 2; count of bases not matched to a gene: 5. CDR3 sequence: CASRAGGFTYEQYF. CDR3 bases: TGTGCCAGCAGGGCGGGGGGGTTCACCTACGAGCAGTACTTC.

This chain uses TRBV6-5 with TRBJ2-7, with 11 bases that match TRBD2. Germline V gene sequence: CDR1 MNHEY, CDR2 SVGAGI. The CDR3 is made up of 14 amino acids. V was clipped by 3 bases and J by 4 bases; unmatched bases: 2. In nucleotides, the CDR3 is TGTGCCAGCAGTTATCGACTAGCGGGGTACGAGCAGTACTTC. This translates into CASSYRLAGYEQYF.

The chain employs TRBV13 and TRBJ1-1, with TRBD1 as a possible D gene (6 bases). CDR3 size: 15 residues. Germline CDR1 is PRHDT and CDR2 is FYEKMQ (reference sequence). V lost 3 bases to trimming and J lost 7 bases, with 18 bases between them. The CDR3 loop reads CASSFPSGGANEAFF. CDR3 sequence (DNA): TGTGCCAGCAGCTTTCCCTCGGGGGGGGCAAATGAAGCTTTCTTT.

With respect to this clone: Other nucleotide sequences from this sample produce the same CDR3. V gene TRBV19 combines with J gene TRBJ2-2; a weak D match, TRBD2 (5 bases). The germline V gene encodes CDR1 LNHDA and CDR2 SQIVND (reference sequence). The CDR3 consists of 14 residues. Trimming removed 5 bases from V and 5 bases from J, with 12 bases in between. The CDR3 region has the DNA TGTGCCAGTAGTGGTCTAGCAGGTACCGGGGAGCTGTTTTTT. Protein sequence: CASSGLAGTGELFF.

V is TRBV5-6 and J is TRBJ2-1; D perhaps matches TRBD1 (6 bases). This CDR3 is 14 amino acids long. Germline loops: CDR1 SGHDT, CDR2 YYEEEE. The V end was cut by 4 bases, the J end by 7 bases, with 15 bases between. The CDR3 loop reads CASSQPAQGNEQFF. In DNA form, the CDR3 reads TGTGCCAGCAGCCAACCAGCTCAGGGGAATGAGCAGTTCTTC.

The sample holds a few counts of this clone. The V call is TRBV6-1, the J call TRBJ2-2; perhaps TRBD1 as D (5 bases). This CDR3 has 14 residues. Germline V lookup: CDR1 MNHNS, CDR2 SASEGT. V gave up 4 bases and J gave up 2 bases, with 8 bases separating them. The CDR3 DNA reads TGTGCCAGCAGTGGACAGATCAACACCGGGGAGCTGTTTTTT. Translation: CASSGQINTGELFF.

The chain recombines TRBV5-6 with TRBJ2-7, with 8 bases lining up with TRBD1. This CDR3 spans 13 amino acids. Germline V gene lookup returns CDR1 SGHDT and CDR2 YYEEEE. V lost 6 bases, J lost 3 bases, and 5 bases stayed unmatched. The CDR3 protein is CASTYGQGYEQYF. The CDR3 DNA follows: TGTGCCAGCACCTACGGACAGGGCTACGAGCAGTACTTC.

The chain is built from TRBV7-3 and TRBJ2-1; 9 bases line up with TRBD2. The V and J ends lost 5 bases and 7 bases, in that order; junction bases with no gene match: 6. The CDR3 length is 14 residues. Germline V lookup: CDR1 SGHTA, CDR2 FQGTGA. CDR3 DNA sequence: TGTGCCAGCAGCCCGGCGACTAGCGGTAATGAGCAGTTCTTC. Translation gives CASSPATSGNEQFF.

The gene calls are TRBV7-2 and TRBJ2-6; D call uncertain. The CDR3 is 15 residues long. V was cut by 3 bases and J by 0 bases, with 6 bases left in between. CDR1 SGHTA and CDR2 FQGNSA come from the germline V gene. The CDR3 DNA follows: TGTGCCAGCAGCTTCCCCAGCTCTGGGGCCAACGTCCTGACTTTC. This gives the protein CASSFPSSGANVLTF.

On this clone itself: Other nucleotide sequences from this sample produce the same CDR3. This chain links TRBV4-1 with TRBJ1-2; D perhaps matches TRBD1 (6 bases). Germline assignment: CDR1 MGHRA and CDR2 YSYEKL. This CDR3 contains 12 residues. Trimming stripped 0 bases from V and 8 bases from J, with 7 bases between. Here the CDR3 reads CASSQEQGGYTF. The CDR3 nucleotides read TGCGCCAGCAGCCAAGAACAGGGCGGCTACACCTTC.